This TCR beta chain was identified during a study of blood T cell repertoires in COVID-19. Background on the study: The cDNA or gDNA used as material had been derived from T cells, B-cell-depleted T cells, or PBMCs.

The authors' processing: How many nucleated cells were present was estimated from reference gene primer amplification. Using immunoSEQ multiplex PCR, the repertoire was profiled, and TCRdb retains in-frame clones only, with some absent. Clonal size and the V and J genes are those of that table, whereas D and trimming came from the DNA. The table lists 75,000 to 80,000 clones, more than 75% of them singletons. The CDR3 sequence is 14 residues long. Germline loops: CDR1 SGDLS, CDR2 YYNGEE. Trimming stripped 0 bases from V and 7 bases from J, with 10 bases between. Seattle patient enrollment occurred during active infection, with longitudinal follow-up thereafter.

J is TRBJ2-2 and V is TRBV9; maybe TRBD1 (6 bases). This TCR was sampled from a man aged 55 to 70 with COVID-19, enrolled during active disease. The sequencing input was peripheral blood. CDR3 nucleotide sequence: TGTGCCAGCAGCGTAGTACTACAGGGCGGGGAGCTGTTTTTT. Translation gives CASSVVLQGGELFF.